Included here is one TCR beta chain sequence, with context. Its antigen is still unknown. CDR3 length: 14 residues. CDR1 is MNHEY and CDR2 is SMNVEV in the germline V gene (reference sequence). V lost 4 bases and J 8 bases, leaving 14 bases between the germline ends. This specimen belongs to a study of PD-1 blockade in classical Hodgkin lymphoma. Findings and limits, study-wide: No one has yet defined what causes the repertoire differences, which may be disease activity or prior therapy. CD4+ but not CD8+ TCR diversity rose significantly by C4D1.

Patients all relapsed after autologous stem cell transplantation, and there was variation in brentuximab vedotin exposure. Reported best responses ranged across complete response, partial response or progressive disease. Using immunoSEQ multiplex PCR, the repertoire was profiled, and TCRdb retains in-frame clones only, with some absent. The sample carries 25,000 or so clones, approximately 67% recorded once. The J gene is TRBJ1-4, the V gene TRBV27; D remains unclear. This receptor was identified in a human donor with classical Hodgkin lymphoma. Sequencing was performed on peripheral blood mononuclear cells (PBMCs), taken before the second cycle of nivolumab. CDR3: CASSYGPRGEKLFF. CDR3 DNA sequence: TGTGCCAGCAGTTACGGCCCGCGGGGAGAAAAACTGTTTTTT.